The TCR beta chain described here comes from a study of post-analysis software for immune sequencing data. Study-level results: Patients had higher frequencies than controls of roughly 5 TRBV segments, including TRBV5-6, TRBV5-1 and TRBV20-1.

Sequencing libraries made from TCR beta cDNA carried unique molecular identifiers. A few hundred thousand cDNA molecules were obtained from about 0.98 to 11 million T cells. TCRdb used MiXCR to reprocess the PCR reads, holding one entry per CDR3 protein. This table has hundreds of thousands of distinct CDR3 sequences, approximately 59% appearing once. As concerns this clonotype: Its cognate antigen is unknown.

Trimming shortened V by 8 bases and J by 0 bases, and 15 bases separated the two germline ends. Germline V CDR1 and CDR2: MNHNY, SVGAGI (reference sequence). The CDR3 length is 15 residues. The receptor was derived from a girl aged 2 to 10 with multiple sclerosis. The V and J genes are TRBV6-6 and TRBJ2-3, with no clear D. Sequencing used blood. The CDR3 bases are TGTGCCAGCGTATGGCGTGCAGAGAGCACAGATACGCAGTATTTT. Residues: CASVWRAESTDTQYF.